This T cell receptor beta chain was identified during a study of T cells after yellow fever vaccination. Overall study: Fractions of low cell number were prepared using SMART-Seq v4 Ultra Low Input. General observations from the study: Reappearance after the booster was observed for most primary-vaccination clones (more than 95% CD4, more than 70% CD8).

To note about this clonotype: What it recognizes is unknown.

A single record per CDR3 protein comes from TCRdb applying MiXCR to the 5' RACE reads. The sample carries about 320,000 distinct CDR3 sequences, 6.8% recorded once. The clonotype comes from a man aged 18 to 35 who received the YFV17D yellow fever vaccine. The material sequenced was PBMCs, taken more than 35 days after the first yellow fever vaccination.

The CDR3 DNA reads TGTGCCAGCAGTTTAGCCGAAACCGGGGAGCTGTTTTTT. Its protein product is CASSLAETGELFF. This chain links TRBV12-3 or TRBV12-4 with TRBJ2-2; no definite D call. V was shortened by 0 bases and J by 5 bases, with 4 bases between the two germline ends. The CDR3 contains 13 residues.